This T cell receptor (beta chain) is from a study of CD8 T cells in ankylosing spondylitis. The study, taken as a whole, reports: Disease-linked clones were reportedly significantly enriched in matched ankylosing spondylitis synovial fluid. Prior work had noted some motif variants in reactive arthritis blood and synovial fluid. Disease-linked clones, CD8+, were relatively rare in peripheral blood. What appeared characteristic of ankylosing spondylitis blood was a TCR beta motif of 7 or 8 highly homologous variants.

The CDR3 has 16 residues. Germline CDR1 and CDR2: MDHEN and SYDVKM. V shed 2 bases and J shed 1 base, with 14 bases lying between them. TCRdb re-analysed the 5' RACE reads in MiXCR, keeping a single row per CDR3 protein. The repertoire holds 40,000 to 55,000 distinct CDR3 sequences, with 6.5% to 8% as singletons. This clonotype occurred many times. Antigen: not known. The receptor was isolated from a female donor with ankylosing spondylitis or in good health (not recorded which). The sequenced sample consisted of blood, either unsorted or a sorted T cell fraction (not recorded which). The genes are TRBV28 and TRBJ2-5; tentatively, D is TRBD1 (7 bases). In DNA, the CDR3 is TGTGCCAGCAGTTTAGGAGGGGGCGGGACCCAAGAGACCCAGTACTTC. The encoded protein is CASSLGGGGTQETQYF.